This TCR beta chain originates from a study of PD-1 and CTLA-4 blockade in melanoma. Germline assignment: CDR1 MGHDK and CDR2 SYGVNS. This CDR3 region has 12 residues. V lost 6 bases to trimming and J lost 4 bases; unmatched junction nucleotides: 2. The repertoire was sequenced with immunoSEQ multiplex PCR; TCRdb's copy has only in-frame clones and lacks some. The table records roughly 30,000 clones, 85% to 90% of them present only once. V usage is TRBV25-1 and J usage is TRBJ1-2; 7 bases align to TRBD1. The source was CD8+ T cells from peripheral blood, collected before anti-PD-1 treatment. This sequence was found in a human donor with melanoma. The CDR3: CASRQGSYGYTF. CDR3 sequence (DNA): TGTGCCAGCAGACAGGGGTCCTATGGCTACACCTTC.